This T cell receptor (beta chain) was captured in a study of T cells after yellow fever vaccination (dated by TCRdb to the late 2010s). In the study overall: The SMART-Seq v4 Ultra Low Input RNA kit was used to prepare libraries from fractions with low cell numbers. Two healthy male donors, one aged 18 to 29 and one aged 30 to 40 years, were included in the cohort. Blood samples were taken at several timepoints before and after primary and secondary immunization, and bulk PBMC replicates and cell subsets were isolated. To follow T-cell clones before and after primary and booster YFV17D yellow fever vaccination, bulk TCR alpha and beta repertoires were sequenced over time. What the work shows at the level of the full study, not this receptor alone: The study included only a couple of donors, which limits how far the findings can be generalized. Computational filtering was required because FACS-sorted repertoires could contain abundant contaminating clonotypes from the bulk population. The secondary T-cell response was found to be weaker but faster than the primary response, with a peak reached on day 5 rather than on day 15. A small fraction of clonotypes showed up in both the CD4 and CD8 compartments, probably as a result of convergent recombination. After the booster, most clones that had expanded after primary vaccination were detected again (roughly 96% of CD4 and around nine tenths of CD8), suggesting broad maintenance of memory.

The CDR3 starts with the cysteine, ends with the phenylalanine, and has 15 residues. Here the CDR3 DNA is all that survives: 45 bases in frame from base 1. The V end gives up 4 bases and the J end 4 bases, leaving 6 bases in the junction not matched to a gene. For CDR1 and CDR2, the germline V gene (reference sequence) lists SGHKS and YYEKEE. Regarding this clonotype: This clone's antigen is unknown. Per-nucleotide qualities are absent, and no much larger clonotype sits a single base away.

TCR cDNA was synthesized by 5'RACE template switching, through which a universal primer site and unique molecular identifiers were introduced. Priming for cDNA synthesis came from both the TCR alpha and TCR beta constant segments. Library amplification used two PCR steps, and the second PCR step added sample barcodes and sequencing adapters. Sequencing of libraries was performed on Illumina HiSeq 2500 (2x100 bp) or NovaSeq (2x150 bp). Turning to the authors' computational methods: Reads were demultiplexed and collapsed into UMI consensus sequences with MIGEC, and V(D)J alignment was performed with MiXCR. Vaccine-responding clonotypes were identified with edgeR using replicate PBMC samples, with FDR below 0.01 and a log2 fold change above 5 up to day 15 being required. CD4 or CD8 identity was assigned to each bulk clonotype according to whether the clonotype was present at higher abundance in the sequenced CD4 repertoire or the sequenced CD8 repertoire. TCRdb passed the public sequencing reads through fastp at Q25 and MiXCR, retaining productive beta sequences. Rows merge per CDR3 protein into single entries with the most common DNA and genes. The V and J calls and clone size are TCRdb's, not the authors'. For this sample there are some 350,000 distinct CDR3 sequences; over 5% appear just once. The ten most abundant clones make up 15% of the sample.

The treatment or condition label corresponds to: live attenuated yellow fever vaccine strain. At every blood-draw timepoint, two biological replicates of bulk PBMCs were collected. PBMCs were isolated from peripheral blood using a standard Ficoll-Paque protocol. RNA was extracted with TriZol from bulk PBMCs, CD4 and CD8 fractions, and dextramer-positive and dextramer-negative fractions. This sequence was found in a man aged 25-45 years who received the YFV17D yellow fever vaccine. The sequencing used PBMCs, collected 5 days after the yellow fever booster vaccination. The V gene is TRBV5-5 and the J gene is TRBJ2-4; 9 central bases correspond to TRBD1. The CDR3 reads as follows: CASSLGQGRKNIQYF. The DNA sequence is TGTGCCAGCAGCCTAGGACAGGGGCGAAAAAACATTCAGTACTTC.